In its sample, the clone carrying this T cell receptor beta chain was seen once. The CDR3 runs 15 residues. In germline, CDR1 is MNHNS, CDR2 SASEGT. The V gene lost 2 bases and the J gene lost 1 base, with 11 bases spanning the gap. The protocol was immunoSEQ multiplex PCR, while the TCRdb copy is restricted to in-frame clones and leaves out a portion. The table lists 70,000 to 80,000 clones, around 85% of them singletons. This sample was included in a study of blood T cell repertoires in COVID-19. Study context: PBMCs, B-cell-depleted T cells, or T cells were the source of the cDNA or gDNA that made up the material.

The chain employs TRBV6-1 and TRBJ1-1; a possible D gene is TRBD1 (6 bases). The sequenced sample was peripheral blood. The sequence derives from a man at least 80 years old in a cohort sampled during active COVID-19. The CDR3 DNA reads as TGTGCCAGCAGTGAACTTCCAGGGGCGAACACTGAAGCTTTCTTT. As protein: CASSELPGANTEAFF.